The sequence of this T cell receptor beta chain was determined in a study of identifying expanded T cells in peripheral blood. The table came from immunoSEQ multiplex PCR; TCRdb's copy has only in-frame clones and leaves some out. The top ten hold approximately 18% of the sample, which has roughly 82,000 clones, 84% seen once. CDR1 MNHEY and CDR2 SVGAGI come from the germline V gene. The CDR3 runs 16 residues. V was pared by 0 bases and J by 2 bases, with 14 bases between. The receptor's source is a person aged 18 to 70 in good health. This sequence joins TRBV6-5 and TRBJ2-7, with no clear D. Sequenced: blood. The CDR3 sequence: CASSYSIGGVAYEQYF. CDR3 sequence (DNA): TGTGCCAGCAGTTACTCGATAGGTGGGGTGGCCTACGAGCAGTACTTC.